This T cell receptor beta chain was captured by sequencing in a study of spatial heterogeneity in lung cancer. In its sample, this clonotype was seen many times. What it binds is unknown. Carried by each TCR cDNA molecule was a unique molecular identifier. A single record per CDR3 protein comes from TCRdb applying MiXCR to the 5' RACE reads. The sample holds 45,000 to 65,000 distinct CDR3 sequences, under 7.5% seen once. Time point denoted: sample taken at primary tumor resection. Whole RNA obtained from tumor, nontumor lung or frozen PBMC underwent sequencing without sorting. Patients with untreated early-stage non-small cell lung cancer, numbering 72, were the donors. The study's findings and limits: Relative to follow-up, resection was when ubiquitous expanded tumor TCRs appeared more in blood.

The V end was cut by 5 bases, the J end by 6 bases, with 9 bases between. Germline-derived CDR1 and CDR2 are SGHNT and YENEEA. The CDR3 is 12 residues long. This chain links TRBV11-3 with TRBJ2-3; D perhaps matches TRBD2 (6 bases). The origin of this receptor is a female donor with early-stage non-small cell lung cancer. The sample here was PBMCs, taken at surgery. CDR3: CASSRDSDTQYF. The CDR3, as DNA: TGTGCCAGCAGCCGGGACTCGGATACGCAGTATTTT.